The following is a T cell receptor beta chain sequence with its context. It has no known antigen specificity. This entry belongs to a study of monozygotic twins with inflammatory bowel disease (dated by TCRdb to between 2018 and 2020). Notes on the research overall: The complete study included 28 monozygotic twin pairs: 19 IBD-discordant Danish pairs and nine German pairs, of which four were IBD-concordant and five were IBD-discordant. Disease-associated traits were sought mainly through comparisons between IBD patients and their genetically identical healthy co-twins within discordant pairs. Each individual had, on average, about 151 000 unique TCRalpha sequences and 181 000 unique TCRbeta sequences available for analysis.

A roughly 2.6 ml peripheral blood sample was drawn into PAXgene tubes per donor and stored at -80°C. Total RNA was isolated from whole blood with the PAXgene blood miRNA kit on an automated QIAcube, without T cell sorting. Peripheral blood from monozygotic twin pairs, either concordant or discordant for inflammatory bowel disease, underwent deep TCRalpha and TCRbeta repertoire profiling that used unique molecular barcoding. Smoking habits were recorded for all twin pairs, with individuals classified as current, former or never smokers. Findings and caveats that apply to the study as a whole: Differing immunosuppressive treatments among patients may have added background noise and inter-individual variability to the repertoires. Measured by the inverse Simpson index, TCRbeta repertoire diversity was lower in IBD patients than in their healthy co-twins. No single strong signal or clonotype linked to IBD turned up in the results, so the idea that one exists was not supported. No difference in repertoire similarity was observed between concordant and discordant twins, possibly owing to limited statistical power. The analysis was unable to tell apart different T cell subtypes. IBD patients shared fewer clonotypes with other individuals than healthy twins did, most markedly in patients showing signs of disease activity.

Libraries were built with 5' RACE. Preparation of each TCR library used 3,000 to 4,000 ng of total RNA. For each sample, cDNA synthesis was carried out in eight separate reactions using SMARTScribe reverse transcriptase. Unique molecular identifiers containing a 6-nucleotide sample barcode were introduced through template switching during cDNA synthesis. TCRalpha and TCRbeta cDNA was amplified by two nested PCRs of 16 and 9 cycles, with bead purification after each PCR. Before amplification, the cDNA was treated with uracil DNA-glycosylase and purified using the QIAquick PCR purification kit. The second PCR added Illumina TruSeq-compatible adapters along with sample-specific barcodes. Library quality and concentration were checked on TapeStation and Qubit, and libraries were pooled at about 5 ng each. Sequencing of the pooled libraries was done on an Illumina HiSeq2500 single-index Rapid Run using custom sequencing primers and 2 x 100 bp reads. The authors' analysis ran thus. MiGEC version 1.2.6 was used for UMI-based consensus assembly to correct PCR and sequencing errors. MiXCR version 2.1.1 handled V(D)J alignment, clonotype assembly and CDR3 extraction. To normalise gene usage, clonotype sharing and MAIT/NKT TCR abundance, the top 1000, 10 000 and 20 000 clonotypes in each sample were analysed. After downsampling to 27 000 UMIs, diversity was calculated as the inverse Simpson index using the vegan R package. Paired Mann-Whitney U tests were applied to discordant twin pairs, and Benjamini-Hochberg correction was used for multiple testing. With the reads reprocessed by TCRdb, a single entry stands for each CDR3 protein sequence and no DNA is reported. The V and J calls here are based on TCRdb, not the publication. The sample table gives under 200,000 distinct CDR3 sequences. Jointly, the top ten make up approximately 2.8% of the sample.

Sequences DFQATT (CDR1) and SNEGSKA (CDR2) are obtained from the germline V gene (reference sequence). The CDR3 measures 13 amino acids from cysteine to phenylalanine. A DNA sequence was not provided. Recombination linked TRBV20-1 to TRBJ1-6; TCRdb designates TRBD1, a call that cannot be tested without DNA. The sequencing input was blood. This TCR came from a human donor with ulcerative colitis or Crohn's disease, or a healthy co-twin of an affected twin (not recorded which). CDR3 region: CSAPTGLSSPLHF.